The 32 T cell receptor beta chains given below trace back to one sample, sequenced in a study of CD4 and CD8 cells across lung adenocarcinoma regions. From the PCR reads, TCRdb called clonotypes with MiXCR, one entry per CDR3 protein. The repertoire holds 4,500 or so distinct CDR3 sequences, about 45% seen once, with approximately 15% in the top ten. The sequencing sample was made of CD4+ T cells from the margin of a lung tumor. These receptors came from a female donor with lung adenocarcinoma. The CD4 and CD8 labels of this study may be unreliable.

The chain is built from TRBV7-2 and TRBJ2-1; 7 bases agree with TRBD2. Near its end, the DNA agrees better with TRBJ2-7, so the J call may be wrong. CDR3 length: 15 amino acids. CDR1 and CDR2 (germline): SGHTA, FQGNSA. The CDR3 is CASSLVASGYNEQYF. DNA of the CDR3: TGTGCCAGCAGCCTGGTAGCTAGCGGATACAATGAGCAGTACTTC.

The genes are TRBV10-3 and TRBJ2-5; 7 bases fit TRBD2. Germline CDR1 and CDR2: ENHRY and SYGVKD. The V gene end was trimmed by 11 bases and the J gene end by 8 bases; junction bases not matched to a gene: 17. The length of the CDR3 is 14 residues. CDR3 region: CAGVRAGDPDTQYF. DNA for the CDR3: TGTGCCGGGGTCCGGGCGGGAGACCCAGATACCCAGTACTTC.

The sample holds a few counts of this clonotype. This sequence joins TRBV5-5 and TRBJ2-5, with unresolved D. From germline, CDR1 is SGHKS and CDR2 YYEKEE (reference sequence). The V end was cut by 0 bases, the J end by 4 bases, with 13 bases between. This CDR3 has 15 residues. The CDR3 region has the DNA TGTGCCAGCAGCTTGGGACATTTCGGGCGAGAGACCCAGTACTTC. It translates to CASSLGHFGRETQYF.

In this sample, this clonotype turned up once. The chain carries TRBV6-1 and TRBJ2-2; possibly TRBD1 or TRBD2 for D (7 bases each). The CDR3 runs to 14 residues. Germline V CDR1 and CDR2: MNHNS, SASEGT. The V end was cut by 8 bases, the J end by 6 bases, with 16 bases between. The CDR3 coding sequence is TGTGCCAGCCAGGGGGGGCGATTTTCCGGGGAGCTGTTTTTT. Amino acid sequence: CASQGGRFSGELFF.

CDR3 amino acids: CASSEGPSSYEQYF. DNA of the CDR3: TGTGCCAGCAGTGAAGGGCCCTCCTCCTACGAGCAGTACTTC. This sequence joins TRBV6-1 and TRBJ2-1; D is unclear. Near its end, the DNA agrees better with TRBJ2-7, so the J call may be wrong. The CDR3 spans 14 residues. Germline lookup yields CDR1 MNHNS and CDR2 SASEGT.

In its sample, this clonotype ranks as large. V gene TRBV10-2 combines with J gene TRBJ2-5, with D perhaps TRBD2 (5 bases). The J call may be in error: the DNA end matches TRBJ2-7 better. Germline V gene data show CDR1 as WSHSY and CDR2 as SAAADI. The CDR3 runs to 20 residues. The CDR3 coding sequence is TGCGCCAGCAGGGAGCCTAACGGACTGGCCGATACTGGGCTCATGGGCGAGCAGTACTTC. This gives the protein CASREPNGLADTGLMGEQYF.

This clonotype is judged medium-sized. The CDR3 region is CASSLVTSRYEQYF. CDR3 bases: TGTGCCAGCAGTTTAGTGACTAGCCGCTACGAGCAGTACTTC. The rearrangement links TRBV12-3 or TRBV12-4 to TRBJ2-5; 7 bases align to TRBD2. The end of the DNA is better explained by TRBJ2-7, so the J call may be wrong. The CDR3 sequence is 14 residues long.

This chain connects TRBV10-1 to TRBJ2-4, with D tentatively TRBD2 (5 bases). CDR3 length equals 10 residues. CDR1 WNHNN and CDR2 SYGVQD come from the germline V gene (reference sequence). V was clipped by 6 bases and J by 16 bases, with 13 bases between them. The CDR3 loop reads CASRDSEFYF. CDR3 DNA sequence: TGCGCCAGCAGGGACTCGGAGTTTTACTTC.

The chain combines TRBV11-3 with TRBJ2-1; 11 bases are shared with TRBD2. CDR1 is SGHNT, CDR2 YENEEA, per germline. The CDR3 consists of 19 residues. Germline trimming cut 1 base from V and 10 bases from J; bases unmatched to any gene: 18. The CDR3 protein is CASSLGEGVLAGVWEEQFF. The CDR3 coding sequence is TGTGCCAGCAGCTTAGGGGAGGGCGTACTAGCGGGAGTTTGGGAGGAGCAGTTCTTC.

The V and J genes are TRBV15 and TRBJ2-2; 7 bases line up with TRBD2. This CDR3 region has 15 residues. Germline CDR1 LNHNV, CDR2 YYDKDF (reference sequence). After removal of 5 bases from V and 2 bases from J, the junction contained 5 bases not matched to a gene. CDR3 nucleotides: TGTGCCACCAGCGGGGACTACAGAAACACCGGGGAGCTGTTTTTT. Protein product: CATSGDYRNTGELFF.

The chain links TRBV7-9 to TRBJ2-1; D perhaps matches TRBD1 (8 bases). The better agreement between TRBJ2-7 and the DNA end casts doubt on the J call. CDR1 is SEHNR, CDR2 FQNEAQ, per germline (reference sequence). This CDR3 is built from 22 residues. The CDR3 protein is CASSLAGRGRSAGEWSYNEQYF. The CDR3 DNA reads TGTGCCAGCAGCTTAGCCGGCAGGGGGCGCAGTGCGGGAGAGTGGTCCTACAATGAGCAGTACTTC.

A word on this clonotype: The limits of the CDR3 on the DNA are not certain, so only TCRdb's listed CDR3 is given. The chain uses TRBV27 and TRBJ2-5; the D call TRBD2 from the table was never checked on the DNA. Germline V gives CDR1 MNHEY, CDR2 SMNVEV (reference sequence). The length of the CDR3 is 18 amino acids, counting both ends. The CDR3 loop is CASSCVGSGSGGRDTQYF.

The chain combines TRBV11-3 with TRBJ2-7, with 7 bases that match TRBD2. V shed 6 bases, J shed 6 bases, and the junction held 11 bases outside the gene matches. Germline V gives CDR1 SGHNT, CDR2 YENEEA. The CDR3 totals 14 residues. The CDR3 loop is CASRPFAGGGEQYF. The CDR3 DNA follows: TGTGCCAGCAGGCCGTTCGCTGGGGGGGGCGAGCAGTACTTC.

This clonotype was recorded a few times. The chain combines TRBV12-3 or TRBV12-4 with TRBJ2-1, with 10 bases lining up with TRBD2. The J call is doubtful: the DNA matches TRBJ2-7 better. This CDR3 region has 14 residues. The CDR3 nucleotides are TGTGCCAGCAGCCCGACTAGCGGGCGAAACGAGCAGTACTTC. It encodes CASSPTSGRNEQYF.

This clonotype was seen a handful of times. The CDR3 coding sequence is TGTGCCAGCAGCGGGGGTCAGCCCCAGCATTTT. Amino acids: CASSGGQPQHF. The V gene is TRBV6-1, the J gene TRBJ1-5, with D maybe TRBD1 (5 bases). Germline CDR1 MNHNS, CDR2 SASEGT. The CDR3 covers 11 residues. V lost 6 bases and J 6 bases, leaving 6 bases between the germline ends.

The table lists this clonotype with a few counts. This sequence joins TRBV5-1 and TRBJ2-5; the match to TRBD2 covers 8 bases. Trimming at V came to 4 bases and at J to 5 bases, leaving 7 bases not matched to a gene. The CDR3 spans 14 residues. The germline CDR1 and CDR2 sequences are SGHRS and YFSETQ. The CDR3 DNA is TGCGCCAGCAGCGCCAGGCGGGGGGACGAGACCCAGTACTTC. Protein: CASSARRGDETQYF.

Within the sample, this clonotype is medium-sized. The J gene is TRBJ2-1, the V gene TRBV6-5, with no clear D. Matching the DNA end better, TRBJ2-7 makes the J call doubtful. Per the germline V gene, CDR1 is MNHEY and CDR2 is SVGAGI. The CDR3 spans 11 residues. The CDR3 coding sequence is TGTGCCAGCAGTTACCTGGGGGAGCAGTACTTC. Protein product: CASSYLGEQYF.

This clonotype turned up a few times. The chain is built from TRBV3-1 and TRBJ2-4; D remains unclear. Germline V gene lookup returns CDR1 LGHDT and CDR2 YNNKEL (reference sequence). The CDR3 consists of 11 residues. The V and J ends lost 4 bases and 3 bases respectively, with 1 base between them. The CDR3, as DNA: TGTGCCAGCAGCCTCAAAAACATTCAGTACTTC. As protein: CASSLKNIQYF.

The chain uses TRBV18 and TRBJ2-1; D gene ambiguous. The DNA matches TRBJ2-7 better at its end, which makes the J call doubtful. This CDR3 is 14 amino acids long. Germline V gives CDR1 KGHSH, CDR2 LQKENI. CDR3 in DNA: TGTGCCAGCTCACGAAGAGAACTGATCTACGAGCAGTACTTC. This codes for CASSRRELIYEQYF.

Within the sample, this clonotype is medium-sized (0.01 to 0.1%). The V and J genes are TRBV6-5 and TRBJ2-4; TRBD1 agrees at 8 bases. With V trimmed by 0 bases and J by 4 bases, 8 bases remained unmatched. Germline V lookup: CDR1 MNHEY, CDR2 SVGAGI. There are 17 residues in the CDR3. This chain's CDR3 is CASSYSQDRASKNIQYF. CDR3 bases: TGTGCCAGCAGTTACTCACAGGACAGGGCCTCTAAAAACATTCAGTACTTC.

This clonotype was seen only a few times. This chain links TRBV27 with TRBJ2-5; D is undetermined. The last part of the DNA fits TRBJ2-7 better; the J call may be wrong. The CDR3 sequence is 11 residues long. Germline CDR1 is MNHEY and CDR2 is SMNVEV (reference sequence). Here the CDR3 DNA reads TGTGCCAGCAGTAACAACTACGAGCAGTACTTC. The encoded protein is CASSNNYEQYF.

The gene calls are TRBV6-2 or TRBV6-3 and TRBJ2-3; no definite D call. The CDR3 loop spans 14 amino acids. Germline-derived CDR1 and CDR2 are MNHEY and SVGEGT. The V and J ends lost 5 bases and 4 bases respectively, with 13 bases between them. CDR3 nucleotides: TGTGCCAGCAGTAGCAATCGAGTAGCAGATACGCAGTATTTT. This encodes CASSSNRVADTQYF.

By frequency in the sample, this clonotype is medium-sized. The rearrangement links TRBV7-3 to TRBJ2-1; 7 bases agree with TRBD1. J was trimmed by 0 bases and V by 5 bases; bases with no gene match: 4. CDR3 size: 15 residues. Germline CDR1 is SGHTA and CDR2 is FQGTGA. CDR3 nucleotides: TGTGCCAGCAGCCCAGGGGGACACTCCTACAATGAGCAGTTCTTC. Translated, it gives CASSPGGHSYNEQFF.

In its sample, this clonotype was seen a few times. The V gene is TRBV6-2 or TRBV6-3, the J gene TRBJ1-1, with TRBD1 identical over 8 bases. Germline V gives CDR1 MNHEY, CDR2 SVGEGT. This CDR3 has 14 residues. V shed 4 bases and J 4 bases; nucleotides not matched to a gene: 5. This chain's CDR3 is CASSSPDRATEAFF. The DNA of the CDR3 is TGTGCCAGCAGTTCTCCGGACAGGGCCACTGAAGCTTTCTTT.

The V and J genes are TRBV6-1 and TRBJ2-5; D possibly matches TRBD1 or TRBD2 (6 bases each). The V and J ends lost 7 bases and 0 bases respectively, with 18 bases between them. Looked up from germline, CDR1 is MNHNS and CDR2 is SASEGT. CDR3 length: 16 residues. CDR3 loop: CASTRLGGEDQETQYF. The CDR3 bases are TGTGCCAGCACCAGACTAGGGGGAGAAGACCAAGAGACCCAGTACTTC.

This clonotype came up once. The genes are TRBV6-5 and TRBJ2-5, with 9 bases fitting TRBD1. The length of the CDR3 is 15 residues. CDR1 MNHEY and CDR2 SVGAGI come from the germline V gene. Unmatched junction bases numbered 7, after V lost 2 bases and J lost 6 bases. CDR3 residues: CASSYAGQGMKTQYF. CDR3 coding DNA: TGTGCCAGCAGTTACGCTGGACAGGGGATGAAGACCCAGTACTTC.

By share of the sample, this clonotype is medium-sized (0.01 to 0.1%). For the CDR3, the DNA is TGTGCCAGCCTGTACGATCATGAGCAGTTCTTC. Protein sequence: CASLYDHEQFF. This chain joins TRBV11-2 and TRBJ2-1; D is unresolved. This CDR3 is 11 amino acids long. V lost 8 bases and J lost 8, with 10 bases in between. Germline CDR1 and CDR2: SGHAT and FQNNGV. The entire variable domain, with the rest obtained from reference TRBV11-2 and TRBJ2-1, is as follows: EAGVAQSPRYKIIEKRQSVAFWCNPISGHATLYWYQQILGQGPKLLIQFQNNGVVDDSQLPKDRFSAERLKGVDSTLKIQPAKLEDSAVYLCASLYDHEQFFGPGTRLTVL.

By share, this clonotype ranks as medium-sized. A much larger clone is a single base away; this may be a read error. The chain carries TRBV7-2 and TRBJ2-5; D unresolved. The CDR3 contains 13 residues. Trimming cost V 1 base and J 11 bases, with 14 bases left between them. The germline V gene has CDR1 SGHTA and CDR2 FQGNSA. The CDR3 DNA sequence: TGTGCCAGCAGCTTAGAAGTCTGGGATGAGCAGTACTTC. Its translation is CASSLEVWDEQYF.

The CDR3 nucleotides are TGTGCCAGCAGTTTAGATGGGACGGGTTACAATGAGCAGTTCTTC. Protein sequence: CASSLDGTGYNEQFF. V usage is TRBV12-3 or TRBV12-4 and J usage is TRBJ2-1; D assignment may be TRBD1 or TRBD2 (5 bases each). The V and J ends lost 1 base and 4 bases respectively, with 11 bases between them. CDR3 length: 15 residues.

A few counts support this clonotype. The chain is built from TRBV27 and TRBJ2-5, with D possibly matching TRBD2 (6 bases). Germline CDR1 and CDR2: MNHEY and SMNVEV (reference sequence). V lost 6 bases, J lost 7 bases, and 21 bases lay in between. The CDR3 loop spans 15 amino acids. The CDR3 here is CASSTRGGWAGTQYF. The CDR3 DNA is TGTGCCAGCAGCACGCGGGGCGGATGGGCGGGGACCCAGTACTTC.

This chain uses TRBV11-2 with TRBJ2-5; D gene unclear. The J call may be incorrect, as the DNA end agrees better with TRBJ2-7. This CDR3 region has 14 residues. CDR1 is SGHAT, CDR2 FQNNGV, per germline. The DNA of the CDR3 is TGTGCCAGCAGCTTAGGGGTCGAAGGCTACGAGCAGTACTTC. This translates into CASSLGVEGYEQYF.

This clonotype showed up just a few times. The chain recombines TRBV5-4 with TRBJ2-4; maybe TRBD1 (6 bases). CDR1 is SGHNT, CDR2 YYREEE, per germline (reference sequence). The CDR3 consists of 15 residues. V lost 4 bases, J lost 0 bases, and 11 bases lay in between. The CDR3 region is CASSLGQLAKNIQYF. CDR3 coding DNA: TGTGCCAGCAGCCTAGGACAGCTAGCCAAAAACATTCAGTACTTC.